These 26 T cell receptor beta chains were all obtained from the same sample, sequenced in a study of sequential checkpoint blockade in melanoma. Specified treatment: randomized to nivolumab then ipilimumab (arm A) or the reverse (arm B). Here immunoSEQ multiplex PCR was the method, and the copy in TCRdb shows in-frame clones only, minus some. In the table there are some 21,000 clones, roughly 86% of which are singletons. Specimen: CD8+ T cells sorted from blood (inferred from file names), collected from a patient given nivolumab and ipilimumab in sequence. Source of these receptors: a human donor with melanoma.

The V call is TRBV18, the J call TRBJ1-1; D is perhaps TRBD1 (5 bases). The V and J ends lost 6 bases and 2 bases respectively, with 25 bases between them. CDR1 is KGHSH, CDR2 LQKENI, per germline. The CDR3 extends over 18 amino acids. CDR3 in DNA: TGTGCCAGCTCCCCCCTTCCCTCCTTGGGGGGATTTAACACTGAAGCTTTCTTT. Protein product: CASSPLPSLGGFNTEAFF.

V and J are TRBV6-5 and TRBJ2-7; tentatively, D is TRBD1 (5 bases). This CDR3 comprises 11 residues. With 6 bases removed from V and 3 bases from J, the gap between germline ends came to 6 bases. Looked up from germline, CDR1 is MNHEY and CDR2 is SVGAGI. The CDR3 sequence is CASSDSYEQYF. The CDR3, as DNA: TGTGCCAGCAGCGACAGCTACGAGCAGTACTTC.

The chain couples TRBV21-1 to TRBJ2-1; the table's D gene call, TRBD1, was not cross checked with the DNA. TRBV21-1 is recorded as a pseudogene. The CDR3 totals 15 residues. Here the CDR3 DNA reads TGTGCCAGCAGCAAAGCTAAGACAGGGGTCAATGAGCAGTTCTTC. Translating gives CASSKAKTGVNEQFF.

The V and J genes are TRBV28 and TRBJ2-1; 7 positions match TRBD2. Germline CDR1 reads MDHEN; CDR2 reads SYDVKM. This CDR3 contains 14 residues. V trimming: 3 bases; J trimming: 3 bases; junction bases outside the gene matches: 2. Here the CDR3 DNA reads TGTGCCAGCAGTTTTGGGACTAACTACAATGAGCAGTTCTTC. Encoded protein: CASSFGTNYNEQFF. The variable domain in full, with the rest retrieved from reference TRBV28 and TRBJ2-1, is DVKVTQSSRYLVKRTGEKVFLECVQDMDHENMFWYRQDPGLGLRLIYFSYDVKMKEKGDIPEGYSVSREKKERFSLILESASTNQTSMYLCASSFGTNYNEQFFGPGTRLTVL.

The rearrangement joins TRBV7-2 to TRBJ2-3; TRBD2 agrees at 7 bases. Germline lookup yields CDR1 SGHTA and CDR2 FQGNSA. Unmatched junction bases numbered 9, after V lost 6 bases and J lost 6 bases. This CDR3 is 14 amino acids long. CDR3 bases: TGTGCCAGCAGTAACGGCGGGAGCGGGGATACGCAGTATTTT. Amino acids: CASSNGGSGDTQYF.

The CDR3 nucleotides are TGTGCCAGCAGCCGATGGACTAGCGGAGAGGAGACCCAGTACTTC. Protein sequence: CASSRWTSGEETQYF. The rearrangement links TRBV27 to TRBJ2-5, with TRBD2 identical over 10 bases. There are 15 residues in the CDR3. V dropped 6 bases and J dropped 5; count of bases not matched to a gene: 9. The germline gives CDR1 MNHEY, CDR2 SMNVEV (reference sequence).

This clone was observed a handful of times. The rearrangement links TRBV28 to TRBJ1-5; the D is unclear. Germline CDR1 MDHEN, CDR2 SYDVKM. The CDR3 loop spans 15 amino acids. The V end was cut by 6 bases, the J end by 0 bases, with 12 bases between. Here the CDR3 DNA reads TGTGCCAGCAGACCCGGAGGGTCTAGCAATCAGCCCCAGCATTTT. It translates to CASRPGGSSNQPQHF.

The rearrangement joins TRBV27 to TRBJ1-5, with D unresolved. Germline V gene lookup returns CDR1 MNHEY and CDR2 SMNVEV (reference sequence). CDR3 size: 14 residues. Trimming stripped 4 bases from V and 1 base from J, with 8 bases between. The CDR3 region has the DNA TGTGCCAGCAGTTATTCTGGCAGCAATCAGCCCCAGCATTTT. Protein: CASSYSGSNQPQHF.

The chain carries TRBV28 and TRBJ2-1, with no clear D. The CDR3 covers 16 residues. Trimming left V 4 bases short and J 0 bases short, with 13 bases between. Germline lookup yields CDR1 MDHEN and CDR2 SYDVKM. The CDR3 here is CASSSTQLSSYNEQFF. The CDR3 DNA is TGTGCCAGCAGTTCAACACAACTAAGCTCCTACAATGAGCAGTTCTTC.

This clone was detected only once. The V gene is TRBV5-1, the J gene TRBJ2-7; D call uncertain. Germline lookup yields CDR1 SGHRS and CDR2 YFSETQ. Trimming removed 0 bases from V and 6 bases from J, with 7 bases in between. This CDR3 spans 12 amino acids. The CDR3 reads CASSLAGSEQYF. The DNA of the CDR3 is TGCGCCAGCAGCTTGGCCGGGTCCGAGCAGTACTTC.

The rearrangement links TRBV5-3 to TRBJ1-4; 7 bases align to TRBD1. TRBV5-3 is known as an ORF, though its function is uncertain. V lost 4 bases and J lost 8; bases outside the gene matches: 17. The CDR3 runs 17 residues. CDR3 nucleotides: TGTGCCAGAAGCCCGAGATGGGTAACAGGGGCAGGGGAAAAACTGTTTTTT. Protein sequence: CARSPRWVTGAGEKLFF.

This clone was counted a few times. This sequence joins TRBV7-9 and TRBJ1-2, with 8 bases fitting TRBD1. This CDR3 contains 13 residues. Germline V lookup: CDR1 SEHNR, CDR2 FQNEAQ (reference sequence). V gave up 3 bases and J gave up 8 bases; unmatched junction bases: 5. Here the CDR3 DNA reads TGTGCCAGCAGCTTCCAGACAGGGGAGGGCTACACCTTC. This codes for CASSFQTGEGYTF. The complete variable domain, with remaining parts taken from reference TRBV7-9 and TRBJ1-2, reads DTGVSQNPRHKITKRGQNVTFRCDPISEHNRLYWYRQTLGQGPEFLTYFQNEAQLEKSRLLSDRFSAERPKGSFSTLEIQRTEQGDSAMYLCASSFQTGEGYTFGSGTRLTVV.

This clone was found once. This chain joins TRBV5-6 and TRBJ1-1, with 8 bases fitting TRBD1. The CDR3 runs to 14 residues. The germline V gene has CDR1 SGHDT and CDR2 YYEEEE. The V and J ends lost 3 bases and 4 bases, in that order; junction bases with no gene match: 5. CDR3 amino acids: CASSSRGLVTEAFF. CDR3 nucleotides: TGTGCCAGCAGCTCCAGGGGGCTCGTCACTGAAGCTTTCTTT.

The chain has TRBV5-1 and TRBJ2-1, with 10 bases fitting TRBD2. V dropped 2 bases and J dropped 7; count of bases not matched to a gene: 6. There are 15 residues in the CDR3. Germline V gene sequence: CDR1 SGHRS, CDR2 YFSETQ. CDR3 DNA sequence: TGCGCCAGCAGCTTAACGGGACTAGCGAGAAATGAGCAGTTCTTC. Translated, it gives CASSLTGLARNEQFF.

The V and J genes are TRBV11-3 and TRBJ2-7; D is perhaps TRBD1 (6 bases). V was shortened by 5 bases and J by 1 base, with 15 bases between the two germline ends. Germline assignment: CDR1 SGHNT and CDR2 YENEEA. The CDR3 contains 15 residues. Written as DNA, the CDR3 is TGTGCCAGCAGCCTTCGACAGGCAACTTCCTACGAGCAGTACTTC. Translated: CASSLRQATSYEQYF. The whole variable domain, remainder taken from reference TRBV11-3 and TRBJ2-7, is EAGVVQSPRYKIIEKKQPVAFWCNPISGHNTLYWYLQNLGQGPELLIRYENEEAVDDSQLPKDRFSAERLKGVDSTLKIQPAELGDSAVYLCASSLRQATSYEQYFGPGTRLTVT.

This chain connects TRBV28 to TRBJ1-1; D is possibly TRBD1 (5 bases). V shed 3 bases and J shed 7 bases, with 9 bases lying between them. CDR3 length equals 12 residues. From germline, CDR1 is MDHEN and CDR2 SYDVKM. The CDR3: CASSFIDSEAFF. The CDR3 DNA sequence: TGTGCCAGCAGTTTTATAGACAGTGAAGCTTTCTTT.

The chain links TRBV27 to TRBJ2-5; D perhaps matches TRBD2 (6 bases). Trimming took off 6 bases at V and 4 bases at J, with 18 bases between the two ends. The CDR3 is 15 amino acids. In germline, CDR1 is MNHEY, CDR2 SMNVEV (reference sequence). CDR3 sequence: CASSRDAGGRETQYF. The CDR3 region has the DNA TGTGCCAGCAGCCGGGACGCCGGGGGTAGAGAGACCCAGTACTTC.

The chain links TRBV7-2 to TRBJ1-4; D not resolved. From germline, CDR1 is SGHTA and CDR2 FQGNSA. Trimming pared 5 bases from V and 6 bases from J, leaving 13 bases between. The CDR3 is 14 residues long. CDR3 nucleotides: TGTGCCAGCAGCCTCGAGGGTTGGGATGAAAAACTGTTTTTT. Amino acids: CASSLEGWDEKLFF.

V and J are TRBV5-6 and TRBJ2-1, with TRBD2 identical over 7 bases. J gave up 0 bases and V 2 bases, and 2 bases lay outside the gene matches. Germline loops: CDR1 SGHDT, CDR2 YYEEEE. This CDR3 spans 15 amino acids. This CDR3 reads CASSFRTSSYNEQFF. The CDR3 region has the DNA TGTGCCAGCAGCTTCCGGACTAGCTCCTACAATGAGCAGTTCTTC.

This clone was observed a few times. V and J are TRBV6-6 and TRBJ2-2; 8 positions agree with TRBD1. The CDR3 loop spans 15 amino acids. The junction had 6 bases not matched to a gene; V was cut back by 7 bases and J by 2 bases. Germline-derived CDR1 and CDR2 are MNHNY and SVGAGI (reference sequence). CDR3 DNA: TGTGCCAGCACCTCAGGACAGGGAAACACCGGGGAGCTGTTTTTT. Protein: CASTSGQGNTGELFF.

In DNA, the CDR3 is TGTGCCAGTAGTACCGGGACAGGGTCAGATACGCAGTATTTT. Translated: CASSTGTGSDTQYF. This chain joins TRBV19 and TRBJ2-3; TRBD1 matches 9 bases. The CDR3 covers 14 residues. J lost 4 bases, V lost 4 bases, and 3 bases had no gene match. The germline V gene encodes CDR1 LNHDA and CDR2 SQIVND (reference sequence).

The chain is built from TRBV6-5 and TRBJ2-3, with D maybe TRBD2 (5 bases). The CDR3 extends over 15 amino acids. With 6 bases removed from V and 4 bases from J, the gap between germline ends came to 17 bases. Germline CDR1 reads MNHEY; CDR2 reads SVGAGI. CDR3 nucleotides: TGTGCCAGCAGCTTTTCGGGCGCGGACTCAGATACGCAGTATTTT. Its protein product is CASSFSGADSDTQYF.

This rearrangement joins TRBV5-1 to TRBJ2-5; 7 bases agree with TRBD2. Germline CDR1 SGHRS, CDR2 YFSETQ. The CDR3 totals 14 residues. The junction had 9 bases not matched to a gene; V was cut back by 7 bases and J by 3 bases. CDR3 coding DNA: TGCGCCAGCTGCCCGGGGAGCGGGAAAGAGACCCAGTACTTC. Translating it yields CASCPGSGKETQYF.

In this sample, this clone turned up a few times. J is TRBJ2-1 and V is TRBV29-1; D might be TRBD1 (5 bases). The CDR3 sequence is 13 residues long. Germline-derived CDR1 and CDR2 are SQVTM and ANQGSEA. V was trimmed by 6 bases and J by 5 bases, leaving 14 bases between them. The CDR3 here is CSVPRAPDNEQFF. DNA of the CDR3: TGCAGCGTCCCCAGGGCCCCCGACAATGAGCAGTTCTTC.

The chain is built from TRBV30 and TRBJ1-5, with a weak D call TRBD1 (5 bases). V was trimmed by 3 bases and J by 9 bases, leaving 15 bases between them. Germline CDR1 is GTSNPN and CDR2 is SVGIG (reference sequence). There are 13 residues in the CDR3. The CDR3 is CAWSVQDLGPQHF. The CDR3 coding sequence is TGTGCCTGGAGCGTACAGGATCTGGGGCCCCAGCATTTT.

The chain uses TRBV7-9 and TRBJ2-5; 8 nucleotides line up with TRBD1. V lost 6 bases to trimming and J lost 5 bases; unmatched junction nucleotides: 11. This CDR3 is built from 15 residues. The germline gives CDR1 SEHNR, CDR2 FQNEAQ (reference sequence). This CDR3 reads CASSPNPGGTETQYF. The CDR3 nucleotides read TGTGCCAGCAGTCCCAACCCAGGGGGCACGGAGACCCAGTACTTC.